Each of the 26 T cell receptor beta chains below was sequenced from the same sample in a study of T-cell memory formation after mild COVID-19. From the 5' RACE reads, TCRdb called clonotypes with MiXCR, one entry per CDR3 protein. The sample carries approximately 250,000 distinct CDR3 sequences, roughly 14% recorded once. Sequencing input: PBMCs or a T cell subset sorted from them (not recorded which). These receptors were obtained from an adult woman who had mild COVID-19 (a few samples of this study predate the infection). Cell type and time point are not known.

This sequence joins TRBV6-2 or TRBV6-3 and TRBJ1-2; 7 bases align to TRBD1. The J segment lost 2 bases and the V segment lost 8 bases, leaving 2 bases of the junction unmatched. The CDR3 contains 12 residues. Germline-derived CDR1 and CDR2 are MNHEY and SVGEGT. CDR3 sequence: CASLDRNYGYTF. CDR3 bases: TGTGCCAGCTTGGACAGGAACTATGGCTACACCTTC.

The J gene is TRBJ1-1, the V gene TRBV5-1, with D uncertain. The germline gives CDR1 SGHRS, CDR2 YFSETQ. The CDR3 sequence is 15 residues long. With 0 bases removed from V and 5 bases from J, the gap between germline ends came to 14 bases. The CDR3 DNA reads as TGCGCCAGCAGCTTGGAGGGAGGTCGGGGAACTGAAGCTTTCTTT. Protein sequence: CASSLEGGRGTEAFF.

There are many counts of this clonotype. This chain links TRBV6-5 with TRBJ1-3; D is possibly TRBD1 (5 bases). Trimming removed 6 bases from V and 0 bases from J, with 15 bases in between. CDR3 size: 16 residues. Germline values: CDR1 MNHEY, CDR2 SVGAGI. CDR3 coding DNA: TGTGCCAGCAGGCATTCCAGTGGGGGCTCTGGAAACACCATATATTTT. As protein: CASRHSSGGSGNTIYF.

This sequence joins TRBV28 and TRBJ2-6; D is ambiguous. The CDR3 totals 12 residues. Trimming took 10 bases from V and 2 from J, leaving 6 bases between them. The V gene's germline CDR1 is MDHEN and CDR2 SYDVKM. CDR3 residues: CATEAGANVLTF. Here the CDR3 DNA reads TGTGCCACAGAGGCTGGGGCCAACGTCCTGACTTTC.

This clonotype came up many times. The V gene is TRBV12-3 or TRBV12-4, the J gene TRBJ1-2; TRBD1 aligns across 7 bases. CDR3 length: 13 residues. V was pared by 5 bases and J by 7 bases, with 7 bases of the junction left unmatched. Written as DNA, the CDR3 is TGTGCCAGCAGTAAGGCAGGGGGAGGTGGCTACACCTTC. Translation gives CASSKAGGGGYTF.

The rearrangement uses TRBV4-3 and TRBJ2-1; no definite D call. Germline CDR1 LGHNA, CDR2 YSLEER. The CDR3 covers 13 residues. V lost 3 bases and J lost 8, with 11 bases in between. The CDR3 DNA is TGCGCCAGCAGCCATTCCGTATTAGATGAGCAGTTCTTC. The encoded protein is CASSHSVLDEQFF.

There are many counts of this clonotype. CDR3 sequence reads: CATSDSRQGWGPQHF. The CDR3 nucleotides read TGTGCCACCAGTGATTCGCGACAGGGGTGGGGGCCCCAGCATTTT. The V and J genes are TRBV24-1 and TRBJ1-5; 8 nucleotides match TRBD1. Trimming at V came to 2 bases and at J to 9 bases, leaving 8 bases not matched to a gene. Germline values: CDR1 KGHDR, CDR2 SFDVKD. CDR3 size: 15 residues.

This clonotype occurred a few times. The chain recombines TRBV11-2 with TRBJ2-1; weak D call: TRBD1 (7 bases). Germline-derived CDR1 and CDR2 are SGHAT and FQNNGV. V was pared by 6 bases and J by 6 bases, with 18 bases between. The CDR3 runs 15 residues. In nucleotides, the CDR3 is TGTGCCAGCAGTTACAACAGGGGAGGTAGCAATGAGCAGTTCTTC. It translates to CASSYNRGGSNEQFF.

This clonotype was counted many times. V is TRBV2 and J is TRBJ1-1; weak D call: TRBD1 (5 bases). Looked up from germline, CDR1 is SNHLY and CDR2 is FYNNEI. This CDR3 comprises 17 residues. Trimming took 9 bases from V and 0 from J, leaving 23 bases between them. The CDR3 bases are TGTGCCAGAATGCTGTCAGGGAATTTTATTATGAACACTGAAGCTTTCTTT. This codes for CARMLSGNFIMNTEAFF.

The sample holds a few counts of this clonotype. This chain links TRBV12-3 or TRBV12-4 with TRBJ2-5; TRBD1 agrees at 7 bases. CDR3 length equals 12 residues. V dropped 5 bases and J dropped 8; count of bases not matched to a gene: 5. The CDR3 nucleotides read TGTGCCAGCAGTGGGGCAGGGGGAACCCAGTACTTC. As protein: CASSGAGGTQYF.

This chain connects TRBV12-3 or TRBV12-4 to TRBJ2-7; D is perhaps TRBD2 (7 bases). V was shortened by 3 bases and J by 2 bases, with 14 bases between the two germline ends. This CDR3 is built from 15 residues. CDR3 residues: CASSFTGRGPYEQYF. The CDR3 region has the DNA TGTGCCAGCAGTTTTACAGGGAGGGGTCCCTACGAGCAGTACTTC.

In its sample, this clonotype was seen once. The chain has TRBV18 and TRBJ2-7; 8 positions match TRBD2. This CDR3 is built from 14 residues. CDR1 is KGHSH, CDR2 LQKENI, per germline. V shed 1 base and J 4 bases; nucleotides not matched to a gene: 3. This chain's CDR3 is CASSPQREQYEQYF. The CDR3, as DNA: TGTGCCAGCTCACCACAGCGGGAGCAGTACGAGCAGTACTTC.

This chain connects TRBV4-1 to TRBJ2-1; TRBD2 agrees at 10 bases. The CDR3 totals 18 residues. J was trimmed by 6 bases and V by 2 bases; bases with no gene match: 13. Germline V gives CDR1 MGHRA, CDR2 YSYEKL. The CDR3 nucleotides are TGCGCCAGCAGCCAACCCGGGGCTAGCGGGAGAGGGCCCAATGAGCAGTTCTTC. It encodes CASSQPGASGRGPNEQFF.

The J gene is TRBJ2-1, the V gene TRBV29-1, with D hard to call. CDR1 SQVTM and CDR2 ANQGSEA come from the germline V gene. This CDR3 comprises 14 residues. Between the trimmed V and J ends, which lost 6 bases and 8 bases, there was a span of 20 bases. The CDR3 spells CSVGPGLQADEQFF. The CDR3 DNA reads TGCAGCGTAGGTCCGGGCCTACAAGCCGATGAGCAGTTCTTC.

The rearrangement links TRBV29-1 to TRBJ1-5; D is possibly TRBD1 (5 bases). The V gene's germline CDR1 is SQVTM and CDR2 ANQGSEA. The CDR3 sequence is 13 residues long. The V end lost 3 bases, the J end lost 7 bases, and 13 bases lay between the germline ends. CDR3 amino acids: CSVDGGAGQPQHF. The CDR3 region has the DNA TGCAGCGTTGATGGAGGGGCGGGGCAGCCCCAGCATTTT.

The chain uses TRBV19 and TRBJ1-2, with D hard to call. The V gene lost 4 bases and the J gene lost 2 bases, with 14 bases spanning the gap. This CDR3 contains 15 residues. The germline V gene encodes CDR1 LNHDA and CDR2 SQIVND (reference sequence). CDR3 sequence reads: CASSTLPTANYGYTF. Here the CDR3 DNA reads TGTGCCAGTAGTACACTCCCAACAGCCAACTATGGCTACACCTTC. Together with reference TRBV19 and TRBJ1-2, the CDR3 gives the full variable domain: DGGITQSPKYLFRKEGQNVTLSCEQNLNHDAMYWYRQDPGQGLRLIYYSQIVNDFQKGDIAEGYSVSREKKESFPLTVTSAQKNPTAFYLCASSTLPTANYGYTFGSGTRLTVV.

The rearrangement joins TRBV6-1 to TRBJ2-7, with 8 bases aligning to TRBD1. This CDR3 is built from 13 residues. V dropped 2 bases and J dropped 6; count of bases not matched to a gene: 3. CDR1 and CDR2 from the germline V gene are MNHNS and SASEGT. The CDR3 sequence is CASSEWTGREQYF. DNA for the CDR3: TGTGCCAGCAGTGAATGGACAGGGCGCGAGCAGTACTTC.

This clonotype came up a few times. V and J are TRBV7-2 and TRBJ2-7, with 10 bases fitting TRBD1. J lost 4 bases, V lost 2 bases, and 5 bases had no gene match. In germline, CDR1 is SGHTA, CDR2 FQGNSA. The CDR3 loop spans 15 amino acids. CDR3 in amino acids: CASSLIAGQGYEQYF. DNA for the CDR3: TGTGCCAGCAGCTTAATCGCGGGACAGGGGTACGAGCAGTACTTC.

The chain links TRBV5-6 to TRBJ2-1; 11 bases agree with TRBD2. This CDR3 contains 17 residues. V was pared by 0 bases and J by 6 bases, with 8 bases of the junction left unmatched. CDR1 and CDR2 (germline): SGHDT, YYEEEE. The CDR3, as DNA: TGTGCCAGCAGCTTGGAGGCTAGCGGGAGGCGCATCAATGAGCAGTTCTTC. It translates to CASSLEASGRRINEQFF.

There are many counts of this clonotype. The chain uses TRBV27 and TRBJ1-1, with TRBD1 identical over 7 bases. The CDR3 has 13 residues. In germline, CDR1 is MNHEY, CDR2 SMNVEV (reference sequence). With 2 bases clipped from V and 3 bases from J, the junction kept 0 bases outside the gene matches. The CDR3 region is CASSLDRDTEAFF. For the CDR3, the DNA is TGTGCCAGCAGTTTAGACAGGGACACTGAAGCTTTCTTT.

This clonotype was seen a handful of times. The gene calls are TRBV6-6 and TRBJ2-5; D gene uncertain. The germline gives CDR1 MNHNY, CDR2 SVGAGI (reference sequence). CDR3 length: 14 amino acids. V dropped 7 bases and J dropped 2 bases, with 14 bases sitting between them. CDR3 nucleotide sequence: TGTGCCAGCATCCCAGCTGTGGGGCAAGAGACCCAGTACTTC. This sequence encodes CASIPAVGQETQYF.

This clonotype was detected a few times. The rearrangement links TRBV5-1 to TRBJ1-1; D might be TRBD1 (6 bases). The CDR3 loop spans 15 amino acids. V lost 2 bases, J lost 1 base, and 12 bases lay in between. Germline CDR1 and CDR2: SGHRS and YFSETQ. Here the CDR3 DNA reads TGCGCCAGCAGCTTTATACCGGGACAGAACACTGAAGCTTTCTTT. Its protein product is CASSFIPGQNTEAFF.

This clonotype was picked up a small number of times. The rearrangement links TRBV4-3 to TRBJ2-7, with 8 bases lining up with TRBD2. The germline V gene encodes CDR1 LGHNA and CDR2 YSLEER. This CDR3 comprises 18 residues. V was clipped by 2 bases and J by 2 bases; unmatched bases: 14. The CDR3 DNA follows: TGCGCCAGCAGCCAACTCCCGGGAGGAGCGGGAGCGCCCTACGAGCAGTACTTC. Protein: CASSQLPGGAGAPYEQYF.

A few counts support this clonotype. The chain recombines TRBV12-3 or TRBV12-4 with TRBJ1-5, with no clear D. The CDR3 extends over 14 amino acids. V was trimmed by 4 bases and J by 2 bases, leaving 9 bases between them. The CDR3 here is CASSSNAGNQPQHF. For the CDR3, the DNA is TGTGCCAGCAGTTCAAACGCTGGCAATCAGCCCCAGCATTTT.

The chain employs TRBV4-1 and TRBJ2-5; perhaps TRBD1 as D (5 bases). Trimming took 4 bases from V and 4 from J, leaving 13 bases between them. From germline, CDR1 is MGHRA and CDR2 YSYEKL. The CDR3 contains 14 residues. The CDR3 DNA reads TGCGCCAGCAGCCCTCAGGGTACGGGAGAGACCCAGTACTTC. Its protein is CASSPQGTGETQYF.

This chain uses TRBV7-9 with TRBJ2-5, with D unclear. Per germline, CDR1 SEHNR and CDR2 FQNEAQ (reference sequence). V dropped 3 bases and J dropped 5 bases, with 7 bases sitting between them. This CDR3 is 12 amino acids long. The CDR3 bases are TGTGCCAGCAGCTTCTCTTTCGAGACCCAGTACTTC. Translation: CASSFSFETQYF.